Listed below are T cell receptor beta chains from one sample, sequenced in a study of CXCR3-negative and CXCR3-positive naive CD8 T cells. After re-calling the 5' RACE reads, TCRdb lists one entry per CDR3 protein, DNA absent. The listing records around 61,000 distinct CDR3 sequences. Sequenced input: naive CXCR3+ CD8+ T cells from blood. Receptors were obtained from a human donor in good health. Some clones in this sample may be carry-over from other donors' samples. Both conserved end residues are part of each CDR3.

V gene	J gene	CDR3 protein
TRBV21-1	TRBJ1-4	CASSKGRGTNEKLFF
TRBV29-1	TRBJ2-1	CSVFGNGVSNEQFF
TRBV2	TRBJ2-2	CASNWHRDKPSTGELFF
TRBV7-3	TRBJ2-3	CASSSIAGGLTDTQYF
TRBV5-5	TRBJ2-7	CASSLRGLYDEQYF
TRBV20-1	TRBJ2-7	CSARDEWGQGYF
TRBV11-3	TRBJ2-1	CASSYKGREHEQFF
TRBV29-1	TRBJ1-1	CSADLNTEAFF
TRBV20-1	TRBJ1-3	CSARGALSGNTIYF
TRBV6-2/TRBV6-3	TRBJ1-1	CASSYPRTGMNTEAFF
TRBV2	TRBJ2-7	CARGTGVSYEQYF
TRBV6-2/TRBV6-3	TRBJ2-7	CASSVQPGPPGEQYF
TRBV7-6	TRBJ2-7	CASSLTPTGALVNYEQYF
TRBV14	TRBJ2-7	CASSQSPYEQYF
TRBV25-1	TRBJ2-1	CASSDAGGLNEQFF
TRBV4-3	TRBJ2-1	CASSQDGARDSYNEQFF
TRBV7-9	TRBJ2-7	CASAGGTEGPYEQYF
TRBV11-2	TRBJ2-1	CASSAQLQGEVRNEQFF
TRBV29-1	TRBJ2-7	CSVRQDQYEQYF
TRBV7-6	TRBJ2-7	CASSPGQGEQYF
TRBV29-1	TRBJ1-2	CSARTGWGYGYTF
TRBV7-3	TRBJ2-1	CASSSLGYNEQFF
TRBV14	TRBJ2-3	CASSQARLPDTQYF
TRBV7-2	TRBJ2-7	CASSDSSYEQYF
TRBV29-1	TRBJ2-1	CSVGGNRGQEQFF
TRBV29-1	TRBJ2-1	CSAYPQGNEQFF
TRBV5-1	TRBJ2-5	CASSSHQETQYF
TRBV4-2	TRBJ1-2	CASSQEQGHLNGYTF
TRBV14	TRBJ2-7	CASSQEVGLVFGEQYF
TRBV27	TRBJ2-5	CASSPTGGWETQYF
TRBV3-1	TRBJ2-2	CASSQDLGGAGELFF
TRBV21-1	TRBJ1-2	CASSRGQYGYTF
TRBV25-1	TRBJ2-1	CASSGRVPEQFF
TRBV3-1	TRBJ1-1	CASSQEGRMNTEAFF
TRBV4-3	TRBJ2-1	CASSQGTTADNEQFF
TRBV4-3	TRBJ1-2	CASSQDIQPWGYTF
TRBV6-2/TRBV6-3	TRBJ1-1	CASSYTLLDDTEAFF
TRBV5-6	TRBJ1-1	CASSFYGDTEAFF
TRBV20-1	TRBJ2-7	CSARLAGHVPYEQYF
TRBV27	TRBJ2-7	CASSSGLAGVGEQYF
TRBV7-3	TRBJ2-7	CASSLAGAGMVYEQYF
TRBV29-1	TRBJ2-2	CSVPTGPTGELFF
TRBV27	TRBJ2-5	CASSLSPLDSGGGPEETQYF
TRBV12-3/TRBV12-4	TRBJ1-1	CASISGTGVNTEAFF
TRBV5-6	TRBJ1-1	CASSLIDTEAFF
TRBV20-1	TRBJ2-5	CSASSLSGGEGTQYF
TRBV20-1	TRBJ2-1	CSARGTGSYGEQFF
TRBV29-1	TRBJ2-7	CSARRGASSYEQYF
TRBV28	TRBJ1-1	CASSLYEGMNTEAFF
TRBV20-1	TRBJ2-1	CSARVRGNEQFF
TRBV20-1	TRBJ2-7	CSARDPTPTSPSSGVTYEQYF
TRBV9	TRBJ2-1	CASSVTGGSSYNEQFF
TRBV19	TRBJ2-1	CASTAVTGGVNEQFF
TRBV27	TRBJ2-7	CASSPGGHYEQYF
TRBV5-6	TRBJ2-5	CASSFLSPRSWLGTQYF
TRBV20-1	TRBJ2-7	CSASGTGSYEQYF
TRBV29-1	TRBJ1-4	CSVEVRVDHEKLFF
TRBV10-1	TRBJ2-1	CASSEDPYNEQFF
TRBV7-9	TRBJ2-5	CSGRGPGQETQYF